The sequence of this T cell receptor beta chain was determined in a study of human T cells and chemical hapten exposure. Study-level findings and limits: Counts of expanded TCRs at PT1 were positively correlated with patch test score.

Regarding this clonotype: Its antigen is as yet unknown.

Deletions cut 8 bases from V and 1 base from J, with 15 bases between. The CDR3 runs to 15 residues. TCRdb re-analysed the RACE reads in MiXCR, keeping a single row per CDR3 protein. Among 85,000 to 100,000 distinct CDR3 sequences listed, 27% were seen once. Time point of the sample: patch test 3, about 24 weeks after DPC sensitization. The treatment was: therapeutic diphenylcyclopropenone sensitization with weekly scalp DPC. The donor pool consisted of alopecia patients aged 18 to 70 years, considered suitable for DPC. Total RNA came from unfractionated whole blood. The TCR sequence derives from a man in his forties with alopecia areata. Some clones in this sample may be carry-over from other donors' samples. Sequenced material: whole blood, taken in connection with sensitization to the hapten diphenylcyclopropenone (DPC). The chain employs TRBV12-3 or TRBV12-4 and TRBJ2-4; D might be TRBD1 or TRBD2, each matching 5 bases. CDR3 DNA sequence: TGTGCCAGCTCGGGGCCGGGGACCGCCAAAAACATTCAGTACTTC. As protein: CASSGPGTAKNIQYF.